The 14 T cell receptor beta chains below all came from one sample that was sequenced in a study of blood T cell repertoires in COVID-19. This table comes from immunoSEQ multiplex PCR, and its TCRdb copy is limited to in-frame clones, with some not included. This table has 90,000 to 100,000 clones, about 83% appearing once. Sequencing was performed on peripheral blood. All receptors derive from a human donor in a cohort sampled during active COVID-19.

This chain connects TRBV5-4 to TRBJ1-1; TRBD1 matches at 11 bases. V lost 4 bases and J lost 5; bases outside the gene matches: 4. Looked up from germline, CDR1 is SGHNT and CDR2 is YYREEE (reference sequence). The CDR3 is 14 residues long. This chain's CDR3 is CASSLDRGQTEAFF. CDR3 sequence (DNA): TGTGCCAGCAGCCTGGACAGGGGGCAAACTGAAGCTTTCTTT.

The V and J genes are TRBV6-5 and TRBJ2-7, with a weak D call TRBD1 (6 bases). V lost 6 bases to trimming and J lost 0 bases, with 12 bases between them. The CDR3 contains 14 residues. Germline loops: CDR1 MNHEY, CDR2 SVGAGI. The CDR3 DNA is TGTGCCAGCAGAACCGGACAGAACTCCTACGAGCAGTACTTC. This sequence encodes CASRTGQNSYEQYF.

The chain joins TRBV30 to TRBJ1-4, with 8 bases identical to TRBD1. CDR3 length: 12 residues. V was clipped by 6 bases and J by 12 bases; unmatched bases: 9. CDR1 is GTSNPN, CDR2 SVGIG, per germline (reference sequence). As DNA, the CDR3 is TGTGCCTGCAAGAAATTACAGGGGGAACTGTTTTTT. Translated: CACKKLQGELFF.

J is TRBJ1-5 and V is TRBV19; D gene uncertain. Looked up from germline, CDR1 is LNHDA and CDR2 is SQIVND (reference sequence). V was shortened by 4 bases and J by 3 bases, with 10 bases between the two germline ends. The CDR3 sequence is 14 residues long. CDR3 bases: TGTGCCAGTAGTACGACTAGCCCCAATCAGCCCCAGCATTTT. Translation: CASSTTSPNQPQHF.

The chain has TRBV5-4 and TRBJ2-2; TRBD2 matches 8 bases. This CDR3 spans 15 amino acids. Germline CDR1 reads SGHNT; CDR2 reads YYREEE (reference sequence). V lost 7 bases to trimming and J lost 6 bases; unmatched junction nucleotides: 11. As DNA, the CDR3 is TGTGCCAGCCACCTTCCCGGGGGGGGCCCCGGGGAGCTGTTTTTT. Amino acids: CASHLPGGGPGELFF.

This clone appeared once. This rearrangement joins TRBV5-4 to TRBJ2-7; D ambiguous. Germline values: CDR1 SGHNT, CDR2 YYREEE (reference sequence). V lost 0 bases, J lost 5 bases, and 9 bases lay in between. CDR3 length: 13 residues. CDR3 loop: CASSLVAGHEQYF. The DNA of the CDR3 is TGTGCCAGCAGCTTGGTTGCCGGTCACGAGCAGTACTTC.

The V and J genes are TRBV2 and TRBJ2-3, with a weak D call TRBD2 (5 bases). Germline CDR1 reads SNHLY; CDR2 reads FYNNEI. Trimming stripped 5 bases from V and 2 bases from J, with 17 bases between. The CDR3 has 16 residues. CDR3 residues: CASSWTSLLYTDTQYF. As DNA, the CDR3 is TGTGCCAGCAGTTGGACTTCTCTACTTTACACAGATACGCAGTATTTT.

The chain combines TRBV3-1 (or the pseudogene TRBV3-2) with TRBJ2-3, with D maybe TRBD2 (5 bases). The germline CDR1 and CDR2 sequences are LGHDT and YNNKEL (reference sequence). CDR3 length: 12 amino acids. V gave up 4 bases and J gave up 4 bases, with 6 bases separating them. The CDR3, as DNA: TGTGCCAGCAGCCCTAGCTCAGATACGCAGTATTTT. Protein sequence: CASSPSSDTQYF.

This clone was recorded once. The CDR3 DNA follows: TGTGCCAGCAGCGCCGGGACAGCGAACACCGGGGAGCTGTTTTTT. Amino acid sequence: CASSAGTANTGELFF. The V gene is TRBV7-2, the J gene TRBJ2-2; 7 nucleotides match TRBD1. This CDR3 has 15 amino acids. CDR1 and CDR2 from the germline V gene are SGHTA and FQGNSA. The ends lost 5 bases at V and 0 bases at J; junction bases unmatched: 3.

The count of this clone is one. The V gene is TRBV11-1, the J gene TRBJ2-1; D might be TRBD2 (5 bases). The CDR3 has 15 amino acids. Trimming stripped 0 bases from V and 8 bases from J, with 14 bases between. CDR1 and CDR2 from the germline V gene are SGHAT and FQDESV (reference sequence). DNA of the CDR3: TGTGCCAGCAGCTTAGCTGGGCTAGCTTTAGATGAGCAGTTCTTC. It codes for CASSLAGLALDEQFF. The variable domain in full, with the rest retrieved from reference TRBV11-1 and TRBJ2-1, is EAEVAQSPRYKITEKSQAVAFWCDPISGHATLYWYRQILGQGPELLVQFQDESVVDDSQLPKDRFSAERLKGVDSTLKIQPAELGDSAMYLCASSLAGLALDEQFFGPGTRLTVL.

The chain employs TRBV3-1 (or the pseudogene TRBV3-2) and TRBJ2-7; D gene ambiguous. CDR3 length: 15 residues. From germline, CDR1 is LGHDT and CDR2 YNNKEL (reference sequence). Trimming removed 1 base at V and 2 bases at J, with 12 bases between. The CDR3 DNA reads TGTGCCAGCAGCCAAGTCTCCCTAGGCACCTACGAGCAGTACTTC. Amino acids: CASSQVSLGTYEQYF.

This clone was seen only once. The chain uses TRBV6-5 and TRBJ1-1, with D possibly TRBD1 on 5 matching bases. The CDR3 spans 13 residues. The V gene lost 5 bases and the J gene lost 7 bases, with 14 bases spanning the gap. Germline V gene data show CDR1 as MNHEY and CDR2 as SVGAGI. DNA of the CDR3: TGTGCCAGCAGTACTGACAGATCCCTTGAAGCTTTCTTT. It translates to CASSTDRSLEAFF.

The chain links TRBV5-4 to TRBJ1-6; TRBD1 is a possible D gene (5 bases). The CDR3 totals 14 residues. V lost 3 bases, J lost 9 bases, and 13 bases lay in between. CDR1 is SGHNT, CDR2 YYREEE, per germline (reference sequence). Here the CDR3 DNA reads TGTGCCAGCAGCTCCGGCGCCGGGGGTTCACCCCTCCACTTT. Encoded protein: CASSSGAGGSPLHF. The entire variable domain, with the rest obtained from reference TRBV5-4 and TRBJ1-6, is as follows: ETGVTQSPTHLIKTRGQQVTLRCSSQSGHNTVSWYQQALGQGPQFIFQYYREEENGRGNFPPRFSGLQFPNYSSELNVNALELDDSALYLCASSSGAGGSPLHFGNGTRLTVT.

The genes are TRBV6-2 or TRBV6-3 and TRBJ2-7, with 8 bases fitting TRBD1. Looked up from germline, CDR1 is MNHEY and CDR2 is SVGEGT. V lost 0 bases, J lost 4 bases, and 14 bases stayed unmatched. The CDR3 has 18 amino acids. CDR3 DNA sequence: TGTGCCAGCAGTTACTCGACGGGCTTGGGACAGGAATTTTACGAGCAGTACTTC. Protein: CASSYSTGLGQEFYEQYF.